This passage covers 13 T cell receptor beta chains from one sample sequenced in a study of T cells after yellow fever vaccination. TCRdb passed the 5' RACE reads through MiXCR, listing each CDR3 protein once. The sample shows hundreds of thousands of distinct CDR3 sequences, 7% to 10% of them seen only once. Specimen: PBMCs, collected roughly 46 days after the first yellow fever vaccination. The receptor source for this set is a man aged 18 to 30 who received the YFV17D yellow fever vaccine.

The chain joins TRBV4-2 to TRBJ1-4, with a tentative D call TRBD1 (5 bases). Germline-derived CDR1 and CDR2 are LGHNA and YNFKEQ. The CDR3 contains 14 residues. Trimming cost V 0 bases and J 14 bases, with 16 bases left between them. The CDR3 sequence: CASSQDDQGTGLFF. The CDR3 nucleotides are TGTGCCAGCAGCCAAGATGATCAGGGAACAGGTCTGTTTTTT.

There are a few counts of this clonotype. CDR3 in DNA: TGTGCCAGCAGTTTAGGGACTAGTAAGAACGAGCAGTACTTC. Protein sequence: CASSLGTSKNEQYF. V usage is TRBV27 and J usage is TRBJ2-7, with 8 bases identical to TRBD2. V dropped 2 bases and J dropped 5; count of bases not matched to a gene: 5. CDR1 and CDR2 (germline): MNHEY, SMNVEV (reference sequence). This CDR3 is 14 amino acids long.

This clonotype was detected a few times. V and J are TRBV2 and TRBJ1-1; no clear D gene. Germline CDR1 is SNHLY and CDR2 is FYNNEI. The CDR3 runs 14 residues. Trimming removed 5 bases from V and 6 bases from J, with 16 bases in between. For the CDR3, the DNA is TGTGCCAGCAGTCTAATCGGCCCACGCCCTGAAGCTTTCTTT. This sequence encodes CASSLIGPRPEAFF.

This clonotype was counted between two and nine times. The gene calls are TRBV4-1 and TRBJ1-1, with D tentatively TRBD1 (5 bases). The CDR3 totals 15 residues. V lost 0 bases, J lost 4 bases, and 12 bases lay in between. The germline gives CDR1 MGHRA, CDR2 YSYEKL. The CDR3, as DNA: TGCGCCAGCAGCCAAGAACCAGGGATTGTCACTGAAGCTTTCTTT. Translating gives CASSQEPGIVTEAFF.

The chain couples TRBV5-8 to TRBJ1-1; possible D gene TRBD1, 5 bases. The CDR3 is made up of 14 amino acids. The ends were cut back, 1 base at V and 0 bases at J, with 7 bases in the middle. CDR1 is SGHTS, CDR2 YDEGEE, per germline. The CDR3 loop is CASSLIGVNTEAFF. In DNA, the CDR3 is TGTGCCAGCAGCTTGATAGGGGTGAACACTGAAGCTTTCTTT.

This clonotype came up many times. V gene TRBV5-6 combines with J gene TRBJ1-6; D call uncertain. The CDR3 loop spans 12 amino acids. Per the germline V gene, CDR1 is SGHDT and CDR2 is YYEEEE. V was trimmed by 2 bases and J by 8 bases, leaving 5 bases between them. CDR3 in DNA: TGTGCCAGCAGCTTAGTCGATTCACCCCTCCACTTT. Translating gives CASSLVDSPLHF.

This clonotype was counted a few times. The chain recombines TRBV29-1 with TRBJ1-2; tentative D call: TRBD1 (6 bases). CDR1 SQVTM and CDR2 ANQGSEA come from the germline V gene. This CDR3 has 13 amino acids. Trimming removed 6 bases from V and 4 bases from J, with 15 bases in between. The CDR3 spells CSVAQDSLYGYTF. Here the CDR3 DNA reads TGCAGCGTGGCCCAGGACAGCCTCTATGGCTACACCTTC.

This clonotype was counted only a few times. The chain uses TRBV11-2 and TRBJ2-5; either TRBD1 or TRBD2 may fit D (6 bases each). V was shortened by 4 bases and J by 5 bases, with 14 bases between the two germline ends. Germline-derived CDR1 and CDR2 are SGHAT and FQNNGV. There are 14 residues in the CDR3. The CDR3 sequence is CASSWGRGGETQYF. DNA for the CDR3: TGTGCCAGCAGCTGGGGGCGGGGTGGCGAGACCCAGTACTTC.

A few counts support this clonotype. The chain couples TRBV23-1 to TRBJ1-4, with no clear D. TRBV23-1 is marked as an open reading frame, function uncertain. CDR3 length: 10 amino acids. The ends were cut back, 3 bases at V and 7 bases at J, with 0 bases in the middle. As DNA, the CDR3 is TGCGCCAGCAGTCATGAAAAACTGTTTTTT. The encoded protein is CASSHEKLFF.

This chain uses TRBV7-8 with TRBJ2-1, with TRBD1 matching over 8 bases. The length of the CDR3 is 16 residues. The junction had 10 bases not matched to a gene; V was cut back by 0 bases and J by 9 bases. In germline, CDR1 is SGHVS, CDR2 FQNEAQ. CDR3 in DNA: TGTGCCAGCAGCTTAGCGCGGGCAGGGGGCTTAGGTGAGCAGTTCTTC. Amino acid sequence: CASSLARAGGLGEQFF.

This clonotype was counted between two and nine times. The rearrangement joins TRBV25-1 to TRBJ2-3, with D perhaps assigned TRBD1 or TRBD2 (5 bases each). V was trimmed by 1 base and J by 1 base, leaving 9 bases between them. The CDR3 extends over 15 amino acids. CDR1 is MGHDK and CDR2 is SYGVNS in the germline V gene. The CDR3 loop reads CASSEWGKGTDTQYF. The CDR3 DNA sequence: TGTGCCAGCAGTGAATGGGGGAAGGGCACAGATACGCAGTATTTT.

This clonotype was detected only a few times. The J gene is TRBJ1-1, the V gene TRBV18, with D uncertain. CDR1 is KGHSH and CDR2 is LQKENI in the germline V gene. The CDR3 sequence is 12 residues long. Trimming removed 2 bases at V and 6 bases at J, with 7 bases between. This CDR3 reads CASSPWRAEAFF. DNA of the CDR3: TGTGCCAGCTCACCATGGAGGGCTGAAGCTTTCTTT.

The chain links TRBV7-9 to TRBJ2-5, with 8 bases aligning to TRBD1. Germline lookup yields CDR1 SEHNR and CDR2 FQNEAQ (reference sequence). The CDR3 has 15 residues. The V and J ends lost 5 bases and 5 bases, in that order; junction bases with no gene match: 10. CDR3 amino acids: CASSATRGLGETQYF. The CDR3 DNA sequence: TGTGCCAGCAGCGCGACCAGGGGGCTCGGGGAGACCCAGTACTTC. Full variable domain (outside the CDR3, taken from reference TRBV7-9 and TRBJ2-5): DTGVSQNPRHKITKRGQNVTFRCDPISEHNRLYWYRQTLGQGPEFLTYFQNEAQLEKSRLLSDRFSAERPKGSFSTLEIQRTEQGDSAMYLCASSATRGLGETQYFGPGTRLLVL.